These T cell receptor beta chains were read from a single sample in a study of OX40 agonist ivuxolimab in advanced cancers. Libraries were prepared by immunoSEQ multiplex PCR; TCRdb keeps only in-frame clonotypes and omits some of them. The data contain about 30,000 clones, approximately 87% of them singletons. Source: CD4+ or CD8+ T cells sorted from blood, taken in a trial of the OX40 agonist ivuxolimab. The receptor source for this set is an adult with an advanced solid tumor such as melanoma, head and neck, liver or kidney cancer. The CDR3 runs from the conserved cysteine through the conserved F or W. Size tells how often a clone was seen (once, few, many) or the class of an expanded clone, and some rows leave it out.

V gene,clone size,J gene,CDR3 protein
TRBV6-1,.,TRBJ2-7,CASRPGQPYEQYF
TRBV30,.,TRBJ2-1,CAWTGTSLNEQFF
TRBV7-9,few,TRBJ2-5,CASSLNPGLYPETQYF
TRBV9,.,TRBJ1-1,CASTKGNRNTEAFF
TRBV29-1,.,TRBJ2-6,CSVEDWDRGGLSGANVLTF
TRBV27,.,TRBJ1-1,CASSLFRNTEAFF
TRBV7-9,once,.,CASSLMAPLAPEQYF
TRBV7-9,.,TRBJ1-2,CASSSGQGDYGYTF
TRBV6-5,medium-sized,TRBJ2-1,CASSPSASSYNEQFF
TRBV7-3,.,TRBJ2-2,CASSTPQGQNTGELFF
TRBV27,.,TRBJ1-1,CASSHSGQEAFF
TRBV27,once,TRBJ2-2,CASRPLRQGSGELFF
TRBV9,.,TRBJ2-7,CASSVARYREYEQYF
TRBV7-9,.,TRBJ2-5,CASSPRTGEYQETQYF
TRBV6-1,.,TRBJ2-7,CASRQFYEQYF
TRBV27,.,TRBJ2-3,CASSLLFSEGLDTQYF
TRBV6-1,.,TRBJ2-5,CASSLQGGQETQYF
TRBV5-4,.,TRBJ1-5,CASSTGFKQPQHF
TRBV9,once,TRBJ2-1,CASSVEGAVNNEQFF
TRBV5-6,once,TRBJ1-3,CASSLASSGNTIYF
TRBV9,once,TRBJ2-7,CASSSSSGYEQYF
TRBV10-1,.,TRBJ2-1,CASSSRDRDPNEQFF
TRBV27,.,TRBJ2-1,CASSLINSYNEQFF
TRBV27,once,TRBJ2-1,CASRTSGTSGTNEQFF
TRBV19,.,TRBJ1-1,CASSETMNTEAFF